Listed below are T cell receptor beta chains from one sample, sequenced in a study of spatial heterogeneity in lung cancer. One entry per CDR3 protein results from TCRdb running MiXCR on the 5' RACE reads. This table holds some 110,000 distinct CDR3 sequences, 10% to 15% found once. This sample comprised PBMCs, obtained at follow-up. Receptor source: a male donor with early-stage non-small cell lung cancer. The CDR3 runs from the conserved cysteine through the conserved F or W.

V gene	J gene	CDR3 protein
TRBV28	TRBJ2-6	CASSLEGSGANVLTF
TRBV25-1	TRBJ1-4	CASRETGDEKLFF
TRBV7-2	TRBJ2-5	CASSQLDRAKETQYF
TRBV3-1	TRBJ2-2	CASRFSGELFF
TRBV2	TRBJ2-2	CASRGTATNTGELFF
TRBV5-1	TRBJ2-3	CASRPDQDTQYF
TRBV9	TRBJ2-5	CASSPSGGTGETQYF
TRBV18	TRBJ2-1	CASSPDRTSGGTASYNEQFF
TRBV28	TRBJ1-6	CASSFSGGTLTSPLHF
TRBV10-3	TRBJ1-1	CAISDQNTEAFF